Following are 2 T cell receptor beta chains from one sample sequenced in a study of Ad26.COV2.S vaccination and SARS-CoV-2 variants. The repertoire was sequenced with immunoSEQ multiplex PCR; TCRdb's copy has only in-frame clones and lacks some. In the table there are fewer than 500,000 clones, approximately 90% of which are singletons. Treatment given: some 20 received Ad26.COV2.S at low or high dose, single or two shots; several received placebo; per-sample allocation not given. Following the first vaccine or placebo injection, samples were taken on day 63. The sequencing here drew on peripheral blood, taken in a trial of Ad26.COV2.S vaccine versus placebo. Every receptor here comes from a person aged 18-65 years who received the Ad26.COV2.S COVID-19 vaccine or a placebo.

This clone appeared once. The chain employs TRBV3-1 (or the pseudogene TRBV3-2) and TRBJ2-2; D gene uncertain. This CDR3 is built from 13 residues. Germline V gene data show CDR1 as LGHDT and CDR2 as YNNKEL (reference sequence). V shed 3 bases and J shed 6 bases, with 8 bases lying between them. The CDR3 DNA sequence: TGTGCCAGCAGCCATCGAGGTCCCGGGGAGCTGTTTTTT. Amino acids: CASSHRGPGELFF.

The chain carries TRBV4-3 and TRBJ2-3; unclear D gene. The CDR3 has 14 residues. From germline, CDR1 is LGHNA and CDR2 YSLEER. V was cut by 3 bases and J by 5 bases, with 12 bases left in between. This CDR3 reads CASSQVGSEDTQYF. CDR3 nucleotide sequence: TGCGCCAGCAGCCAGGTCGGATCTGAAGATACGCAGTATTTT.